Here is one T cell receptor (beta chain) with its context. The data belong to a study of blood T cell repertoires in COVID-19. In the study overall: Italy, Spain and the United States were the sources of the convalescent and acute COVID-19 samples. Sources were T cells, B-cell-depleted T cells, or PBMCs; the material itself was cDNA or gDNA.

Authors' processing steps: Amplified reference gene primers provided the basis for estimating nucleated cell counts. Some clones are missing from TCRdb's copy, which holds only in-frame ones; the method was immunoSEQ multiplex PCR. The DNA gave D and trimming, while V, J and clone size come from that table. The data contain some 120,000 clones, 80% to 90% of them singletons. Germline CDR1 reads MGHRA; CDR2 reads YSYEKL. V lost 0 bases and J 0 bases, leaving 9 bases between the germline ends. The CDR3 has 15 residues. The genes are TRBV4-1 and TRBJ2-7; maybe TRBD2 (7 bases). The sequenced sample consisted of peripheral blood. The receptor's source is a man between 65 and 85 years old with active or convalescent COVID-19. The CDR3 spells CASSQEGGGSYEQYF. The CDR3 coding sequence is TGCGCCAGCAGCCAAGAGGGAGGGGGCTCCTACGAGCAGTACTTC.